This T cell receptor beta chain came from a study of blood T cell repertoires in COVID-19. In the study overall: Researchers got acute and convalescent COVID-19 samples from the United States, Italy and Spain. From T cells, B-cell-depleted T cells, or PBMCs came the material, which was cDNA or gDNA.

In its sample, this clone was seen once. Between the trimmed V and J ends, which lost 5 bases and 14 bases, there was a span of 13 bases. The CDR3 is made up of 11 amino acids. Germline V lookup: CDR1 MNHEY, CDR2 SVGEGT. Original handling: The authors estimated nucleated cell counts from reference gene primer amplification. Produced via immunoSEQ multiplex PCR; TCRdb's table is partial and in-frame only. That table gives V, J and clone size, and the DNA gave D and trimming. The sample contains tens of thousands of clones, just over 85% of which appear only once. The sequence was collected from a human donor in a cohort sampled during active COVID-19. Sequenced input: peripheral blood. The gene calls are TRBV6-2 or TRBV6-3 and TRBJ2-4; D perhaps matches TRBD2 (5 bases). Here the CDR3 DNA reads TGTGCCAGCAGTGAGGGTTACGCGAAGTACTTC. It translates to CASSEGYAKYF.